Listed below are T cell receptor beta chains from one sample, sequenced in a study of blood T cell repertoires in COVID-19. Assay: immunoSEQ multiplex PCR; the TCRdb copy retains only in-frame clones and omits some. Among approximately 210,000 clones listed, around four fifths were seen once. Sequencing was done on a sample of peripheral blood. The source of these receptors is a woman between 50 and 59 years old with active or convalescent COVID-19. Both conserved end residues are trimmed from each CDR3. A D gene is named only where the DNA matches it firmly.

>TRBJ2-3|TRBV12-3/TRBV12-4|-
ASTSGALTQY
>TRBJ1-2|TRBV19|TRBD1
ASSPQTGVFGYT
>TRBJ2-3|TRBV18|-
ASSPQLSATDTQY
>TRBJ2-1|TRBV7-3|TRBD2
ASSLGLAGYNEQF
>TRBJ1-5|TRBV19|-
ASMRVLDNQPQH
>TRBJ1-5|TRBV3-1/TRBV3-2|-
ASSQDVGRGPQH
>TRBJ2-5|TRBV2|-
ASSLKSGGGSLLETQY
>TRBJ1-1|TRBV5-1|-
ASSLAGGATEAF
>TRBJ2-1|TRBV18|TRBD2
ASSPPGLAGGNEQF
>TRBJ2-6|TRBV19|TRBD2
ASRPAGRASSGANVLT
>TRBJ2-1|TRBV5-4|-
ATHSESSYNEQF
>TRBJ2-4|TRBV4-2|TRBD2
ASSGGLAGGPIAKNIQY
>TRBJ2-2|TRBV5-4|TRBD1
ASSLPGTGGTGELF
>TRBJ1-1|TRBV25-1|-
ASSGPRLRATEAF
>TRBJ2-3|TRBV6-6|TRBD2
ASSSGTHLGDTQY
>TRBJ2-1|TRBV19|TRBD2
ASTRLAGGPKNEQF
>TRBJ1-2|TRBV2|TRBD1
ASRPGRTGGYT
>TRBJ2-1|TRBV9|TRBD2
ASSVASGSTGNEQF
>TRBJ1-4|TRBV3-1/TRBV3-2|-
ASSSPSTNEKLF
>TRBJ2-1|TRBV4-2|TRBD2
ASSQVTSGTDNEQF
>TRBJ2-5|TRBV19|TRBD1
ASSRGGTGLATQY
>TRBJ2-2|TRBV14|-
ASSTRQSGELF
>TRBJ1-2|TRBV28|-
ASNPTWGGNYGYT
>TRBJ2-6|TRBV6-5|-
ASSFQGSGANVLT
>TRBJ1-2|TRBV3-1/TRBV3-2|-
ASSFRGSYGYT
>TRBJ1-1|TRBV12-5|-
ASGLGRENTEAF
>TRBJ1-4|TRBV12-5|-
AGGDLGLGEKLF
>TRBJ2-1|TRBV7-3|TRBD2
ASSLNGRASNEQF
>TRBJ1-5|TRBV5-1|-
ASSVGGSNQPQH
>TRBJ2-5|TRBV5-1|TRBD2
ASSLGLAGGQETQY
>TRBJ2-1|TRBV5-4|-
ASSLRQNEQF
>TRBJ2-7|TRBV25-1|TRBD1
ASSGRDRSYEQY
>TRBJ2-3|TRBV7-7|TRBD1
ASSSDTGGAQY
>TRBJ1-1|TRBV4-2|-
ASSRSLGVAF
>TRBJ2-5|TRBV11-2|-
ASSQGQETQY
>TRBJ1-4|TRBV2|-
ASSEGFGEGEKLF